This TCR beta chain stems from a study of blood T cell repertoires in COVID-19 (TCRdb year 2020). At the level of the whole study: Collaborator samples came from the United States, Italy and Spain and covered acute and convalescent phases of COVID-19. The samples were drawn from the first 160 participants of the ongoing ImmuneRACE study and from some 1,300 subjects provided by 6 global collaborators. The material from the prospective study consisted of cDNA or gDNA derived from T cells, B-cell-depleted T cells, or PBMCs. Deeply sampled blood TCRbeta repertoires from subjects exposed to, actively infected with, or recovered from COVID-19 were included in the dataset. Where available, HLA class I and class II types were taken from metadata supplied by the sample provider and were not determined by assay-based typing. A freely available public database, intended as a resource for researchers studying the immune response to SARS-CoV-2, is where the repertoires were released. The sample metadata nearly always contained a de-identified subject ID, COVID-19 status, age in years and sex. The full study reports these points: How much clinical and demographic metadata was included differed by source and by participant, and the metadata was provided uncurated.

The germline V gene specifies MNHNS as CDR1 and SASEGT as CDR2. Inclusive of the bounding cysteine and phenylalanine, the CDR3 is 15 residues long. Here the CDR3 DNA is all that survives: 45 bases in frame from base 1. V was cut back by 1 base and J by 2 bases, leaving a gap of 12 bases between them. Collaborating institutions collected whole blood in K2EDTA tubes following their own protocols. Collaborator samples were shipped for TCRbeta analysis as frozen whole blood, isolated PBMCs, or DNA extracted from either sample type. Details on this clone: Its specific antigen is unknown. No base quality values were provided; no much bigger clone lies one nucleotide off.

TCRbeta CDR3 regions were amplified from genomic DNA by means of the immunoSEQ Assay, a bias-controlled multiplex PCR. Per the original workflow: Within the assay, amplification of reference gene primers was used to estimate how many nucleated cells each sample contained. To quantify the absolute abundance of each unique TCRbeta CDR3 rearrangement, sequence reads were collapsed and filtered. For each sample, productive Simpson clonality was calculated by taking the square root of Simpson's diversity index across productive rearrangements. The source is immuneACCESS, and TCRdb retained only in-frame sequences with V and J called. Part of the clones is not carried over; for the studies checked, unresolved V genes explain less than half of this, and the remainder is unexplained. V and J calls and clone size come straight from that table; D and trimming were deduced from the DNA. This sample lists approximately 120,000 clones; approximately 84% were detected once. Together, the top ten hold approximately 7% of the sample.

Specimen: peripheral blood. This sequence was found in a woman aged 45-59 years with acute or convalescent COVID-19. In this chain, TRBV6-1 is recombined with TRBJ2-7, with TRBD2 tentatively as D gene (5 bases match). The DNA sequence is TGTGCCAGCAGTGAAGAGAGGCTAGCCACCTACGAGCAGTACTTC. Its product reads: CASSEERLATYEQYF.